Below are 30 T cell receptor beta chains sequenced from a single sample in a study of T-cell memory formation after mild COVID-19. TCRdb re-called the 5' RACE reads through MiXCR, storing one row per CDR3 protein. The table includes approximately 100,000 distinct CDR3 sequences, about a sixth detected once. The sequenced material came from PBMCs or a T cell subset sorted from them (not recorded which). The receptors derive from an adult woman who had mild COVID-19 (a few samples of this study predate the infection). Cell type and time point are not known.

This clonotype was detected a few times. This chain joins TRBV27 and TRBJ2-7; 7 positions agree with TRBD2. CDR3 length: 17 amino acids. Germline values: CDR1 MNHEY, CDR2 SMNVEV (reference sequence). V dropped 5 bases and J dropped 3; count of bases not matched to a gene: 16. The CDR3 spells CASSAIPSGEGFYEQYF. CDR3 nucleotides: TGTGCCAGCAGTGCGATCCCGTCCGGGGAGGGCTTCTACGAGCAGTACTTC.

The chain couples TRBV6-5 to TRBJ1-5; no reliable D call. Germline V gene data show CDR1 as MNHEY and CDR2 as SVGAGI. CDR3 length equals 13 residues. Trimming removed 5 bases from V and 4 bases from J, with 9 bases in between. The CDR3 nucleotides are TGTGCCAGCAGTCGCGAGGATAATCAGCCCCAGCATTTT. This sequence encodes CASSREDNQPQHF.

This clonotype has only a few counts. The V call is TRBV12-3 or TRBV12-4, the J call TRBJ1-4, with D possibly being TRBD1 (6 bases). The CDR3 sequence is 15 residues long. Between the trimmed V and J ends, which lost 6 bases and 4 bases, there was a span of 15 bases. This CDR3 reads CASSPTGAFNEKLFF. CDR3 DNA sequence: TGTGCCAGCAGCCCCACGGGGGCGTTTAATGAAAAACTGTTTTTT.

This clonotype was observed a handful of times. The chain links TRBV19 to TRBJ2-2; D not certain. Germline V gene data show CDR1 as LNHDA and CDR2 as SQIVND (reference sequence). This CDR3 has 13 amino acids. The V and J ends lost 6 bases and 6 bases respectively, with 11 bases between them. CDR3 sequence (DNA): TGTGCCAGTAGCGGGCCGATTCCCGGGGAGCTGTTTTTT. This encodes CASSGPIPGELFF.

This clonotype was seen ten or more times. The chain joins TRBV5-6 to TRBJ2-1, with D hard to call. The length of the CDR3 is 11 residues. Germline V lookup: CDR1 SGHDT, CDR2 YYEEEE. V lost 6 bases, J lost 10 bases, and 11 bases lay in between. This CDR3 reads CASTRNAEQFF. CDR3 in DNA: TGTGCCAGCACCCGGAACGCCGAGCAGTTCTTC.

The rearrangement uses TRBV7-9 and TRBJ2-7, with D possibly being TRBD2 (6 bases). V shed 5 bases and J shed 4 bases, with 15 bases lying between them. The germline CDR1 and CDR2 sequences are SEHNR and FQNEAQ (reference sequence). The CDR3 totals 14 residues. The CDR3 bases are TGTGCCAGCAGCCCCCGGGGGTCGGGGTACGAGCAGTACTTC. Amino acids: CASSPRGSGYEQYF. The full variable domain, rest sourced from reference TRBV7-9 and TRBJ2-7, is DTGVSQNPRHKITKRGQNVTFRCDPISEHNRLYWYRQTLGQGPEFLTYFQNEAQLEKSRLLSDRFSAERPKGSFSTLEIQRTEQGDSAMYLCASSPRGSGYEQYFGPGTRLTVT.

This clonotype has just a few counts. The DNA for the CDR3 is TGTGCCAGCAGCTTTCCGTACGGGGAGCTGTTTTTT. Translating it yields CASSFPYGELFF. The chain couples TRBV11-3 to TRBJ2-2; no reliable D call. There are 12 residues in the CDR3. V was trimmed by 3 bases and J by 7 bases, leaving 6 bases between them. The germline V gene encodes CDR1 SGHNT and CDR2 YENEEA.

The chain carries TRBV11-3 and TRBJ1-1; D gene uncertain. With 0 bases removed from V and 2 bases from J, the gap between germline ends came to 28 bases. The germline V gene encodes CDR1 SGHNT and CDR2 YENEEA. The CDR3 has 21 amino acids. Here the CDR3 reads CASSLDRLALGYLSSNTEAFF. CDR3 in DNA: TGTGCCAGCAGCTTAGATCGCCTTGCTTTGGGTTATTTATCCAGTAACACTGAAGCTTTCTTT.

This chain uses TRBV7-8 with TRBJ2-3; 7 nucleotides line up with TRBD1. J lost 5 bases, V lost 5 bases, and 7 bases had no gene match. Germline values: CDR1 SGHVS, CDR2 FQNEAQ. There are 14 residues in the CDR3. As DNA, the CDR3 is TGTGCCAGCAGCGCCGGACAGGTTAGAGATACGCAGTATTTT. Protein product: CASSAGQVRDTQYF.

The CDR3 DNA reads as TGTGCCAGCAGTTACGAGGGTAGCTACACCTTC. This sequence encodes CASSYEGSYTF. This chain uses TRBV6-5 with TRBJ1-2; the D is unclear. CDR1 and CDR2 (germline): MNHEY, SVGAGI. This CDR3 has 11 residues. Trimming took 2 bases from V and 9 from J, leaving 7 bases between them.

Only a few counts were recorded for this clonotype. The chain recombines TRBV20-1 with TRBJ2-3, with 8 bases fitting TRBD2. V dropped 6 bases and J dropped 4; count of bases not matched to a gene: 12. CDR1 and CDR2 from the germline V gene are DFQATT and SNEGSKA (reference sequence). The CDR3 totals 15 residues. CDR3 coding DNA: TGCAGTGCCTCCTCCGGGACTAGATTGGCAGATACGCAGTATTTT. This translates into CSASSGTRLADTQYF.

The chain combines TRBV5-6 with TRBJ2-3, with 7 bases that match TRBD1. The CDR3 covers 15 residues. V dropped 4 bases and J dropped 1; count of bases not matched to a gene: 6. Germline lookup yields CDR1 SGHDT and CDR2 YYEEEE. CDR3: CASSLRQGGTDTQYF. Here the CDR3 DNA reads TGTGCCAGCAGCCTGCGCCAGGGGGGCACAGATACGCAGTATTTT.

The V gene is TRBV27, the J gene TRBJ1-1, with D uncertain. This CDR3 is 15 amino acids long. Germline V CDR1 and CDR2: MNHEY, SMNVEV (reference sequence). Trimming shortened V by 2 bases and J by 4 bases, and 14 bases separated the two germline ends. The CDR3 spells CASSLSSPPATEAFF. DNA of the CDR3: TGTGCCAGCAGTTTAAGTTCGCCCCCAGCCACTGAAGCTTTCTTT.

This clonotype was seen ten or more times. V gene TRBV20-1 combines with J gene TRBJ2-7; D may match TRBD1 or TRBD2 (5 bases each). V was pared by 1 base and J by 5 bases, with 21 bases between. This CDR3 comprises 16 residues. CDR1 is DFQATT, CDR2 SNEGSKA, per germline (reference sequence). The CDR3 DNA reads TGCAGTGCTAGAGTCCCGTCGAGGGAAGGGGCGGACGAGCAGTACTTC. It is translated as CSARVPSREGADEQYF.

The sample holds a few counts of this clonotype. The CDR3 DNA sequence: TGTGCCAGCAGCTTGAAACAGGGTCCCTACAATGAGCAGTTCTTC. It encodes CASSLKQGPYNEQFF. V gene TRBV7-6 combines with J gene TRBJ2-1, with D maybe TRBD1 (6 bases). Germline CDR1 reads SGHVS; CDR2 reads FNYEAQ. This CDR3 has 15 residues. V lost 3 bases and J 2 bases, leaving 11 bases between the germline ends.

At least ten counts were recorded for this clonotype. The chain uses TRBV29-1 and TRBJ2-3, with 10 bases fitting TRBD1. Germline CDR1 and CDR2: SQVTM and ANQGSEA. V shed 6 bases and J 2 bases; nucleotides not matched to a gene: 11. The CDR3 extends over 16 amino acids. DNA of the CDR3: TGCAGCGTAGAGGACGGACAGGGGGGTCTCACAGATACGCAGTATTTT. Translated: CSVEDGQGGLTDTQYF.

The chain employs TRBV9 and TRBJ2-7; D unclear. This CDR3 has 13 amino acids. Per the germline V gene, CDR1 is SGDLS and CDR2 is YYNGEE. Trimming pared 0 bases from V and 3 bases from J, leaving 7 bases between. CDR3 loop: CASSVGEVYEQYF. CDR3 sequence (DNA): TGTGCCAGCAGCGTAGGGGAAGTCTACGAGCAGTACTTC.

The chain uses TRBV29-1 and TRBJ2-5, with TRBD1 matching over 9 bases. The CDR3 spans 16 residues. Trimming took 6 bases from V and 0 from J; bases not matched to a gene: 11. Germline loops: CDR1 SQVTM, CDR2 ANQGSEA. Here the CDR3 DNA reads TGCAGCGTCGGAGTCGCGGACAGGGGATACCAAGAGACCCAGTACTTC. Its translation: CSVGVADRGYQETQYF.

This clonotype was detected only a few times. This rearrangement joins TRBV5-1 to TRBJ2-3, with 10 bases identical to TRBD1. V dropped 2 bases and J dropped 4; count of bases not matched to a gene: 1. Germline CDR1 and CDR2: SGHRS and YFSETQ. CDR3 length: 14 residues. Here the CDR3 reads CASSLGQGADTQYF. The CDR3 coding sequence is TGCGCCAGCAGCTTAGGACAGGGGGCAGATACGCAGTATTTT.

This rearrangement joins TRBV7-9 to TRBJ2-3; 8 bases line up with TRBD2. V gave up 5 bases and J gave up 2 bases; unmatched junction bases: 18. This CDR3 is 19 amino acids long. Looked up from germline, CDR1 is SEHNR and CDR2 is FQNEAQ (reference sequence). CDR3 sequence: CASSTPTSAHPGFTDTQYF. The CDR3 nucleotides are TGTGCCAGCAGCACTCCGACTAGCGCCCACCCTGGATTCACAGATACGCAGTATTTT. Combining the CDR3 with reference TRBV7-9 and TRBJ2-3 gives the whole variable domain DTGVSQNPRHKITKRGQNVTFRCDPISEHNRLYWYRQTLGQGPEFLTYFQNEAQLEKSRLLSDRFSAERPKGSFSTLEIQRTEQGDSAMYLCASSTPTSAHPGFTDTQYFGPGTRLTVL.

This rearrangement joins TRBV9 to TRBJ2-7; the D gene is possibly TRBD2 (5 bases). The CDR3 loop spans 14 amino acids. V was pared by 2 bases and J by 0 bases, with 9 bases between. Germline values: CDR1 SGDLS, CDR2 YYNGEE. CDR3 protein: CASSVGDRSYEQYF. DNA for the CDR3: TGTGCCAGCAGCGTGGGAGACCGCTCCTACGAGCAGTACTTC.

This chain connects TRBV5-6 to TRBJ2-3; D perhaps matches TRBD2 (6 bases). V was cut by 1 base and J by 2 bases, with 14 bases left in between. The CDR3 runs 16 residues. Germline V gives CDR1 SGHDT, CDR2 YYEEEE. CDR3 nucleotides: TGTGCCAGCAGCTTGAGCGCTAGCGAGATCACAGATACGCAGTATTTT. Translating gives CASSLSASEITDTQYF.

The V call is TRBV11-2, the J call TRBJ2-2; a possible D gene is TRBD1 (6 bases). The CDR3 has 14 amino acids. V was trimmed by 1 base and J by 5 bases, leaving 8 bases between them. Germline CDR1 and CDR2: SGHAT and FQNNGV. For the CDR3, the DNA is TGTGCCAGCAGCTTAGGGGGGCGGACCGGGGAGCTGTTTTTT. It translates to CASSLGGRTGELFF.

This chain connects TRBV7-9 to TRBJ2-1; 9 positions agree with TRBD2. The V gene end was trimmed by 8 bases and the J gene end by 4 bases; junction bases not matched to a gene: 9. This CDR3 contains 15 residues. The germline V gene has CDR1 SEHNR and CDR2 FQNEAQ (reference sequence). This chain's CDR3 is CASENSGSHYNEQFF. The DNA of the CDR3 is TGTGCCAGCGAGAATAGCGGGAGTCATTACAATGAGCAGTTCTTC.

This clonotype has more than one count but fewer than ten. The chain is built from TRBV4-1 and TRBJ2-3; perhaps TRBD2 as D (5 bases). Trimming pared 0 bases from V and 1 base from J, leaving 14 bases between. The CDR3 sequence is 17 residues long. Germline CDR1 is MGHRA and CDR2 is YSYEKL. CDR3 sequence: CASSQETSTRGTDTQYF. The CDR3 bases are TGCGCCAGCAGCCAAGAGACCTCTACGCGGGGCACAGATACGCAGTATTTT.

This rearrangement joins TRBV5-1 to TRBJ2-3; 9 nucleotides line up with TRBD1. V dropped 7 bases and J dropped 0; count of bases not matched to a gene: 6. The length of the CDR3 is 15 residues. Germline V gene lookup returns CDR1 SGHRS and CDR2 YFSETQ. The CDR3 DNA reads TGCGCCAGCGGCCCGACAGGGGGTAGCACAGATACGCAGTATTTT. Translating it yields CASGPTGGSTDTQYF.

This clonotype occurred a few times. This rearrangement joins TRBV29-1 to TRBJ1-1; 10 bases align to TRBD1. With V trimmed by 7 bases and J by 5 bases, 7 bases remained unmatched. This CDR3 contains 13 residues. Per germline, CDR1 SQVTM and CDR2 ANQGSEA. CDR3 in DNA: TGCAGCGCTAGACAGGGGGCCTATACTGAAGCTTTCTTT. Protein sequence: CSARQGAYTEAFF. The entire variable domain, with the rest obtained from reference TRBV29-1 and TRBJ1-1, is as follows: SAVISQKPSRDICQRGTSLTIQCQVDSQVTMMFWYRQQPGQSLTLIATANQGSEATYESGFVIDKFPISRPNLTFSTLTVSNMSPEDSSIYLCSARQGAYTEAFFGQGTRLTVV.

To note about this clonotype: An end of the junction differs from the germline gene, which may be a read error. The CDR3 sequence: CASGFTVSF. The CDR3 region has the DNA TGTGCTAGTGGTTTCACCGTTTCCTTC. This rearrangement joins TRBV12-5 to TRBJ1-2; the D is unclear. Germline assignment: CDR1 LGHNT and CDR2 FRNRAP. The CDR3 length is 9 residues. Drawing the rest from reference TRBV12-5 and TRBJ1-2, the complete variable domain is DARVTQTPRHKVTEMGQEVTMRCQPILGHNTVFWYRQTMMQGLELLAYFRNRAPLDDSGMPKDRFSAEMPDATLATLKIQPSEPRDSAVYFCASGFTVSFGSGTRLTVV.

The rearrangement joins TRBV5-1 to TRBJ2-1; TRBD2 aligns across 8 bases. The CDR3 is 18 amino acids. Trimming took 3 bases from V and 0 from J; bases not matched to a gene: 11. CDR1 is SGHRS, CDR2 YFSETQ, per germline. CDR3 DNA: TGCGCCAGCAGCTCCGACTCTAGCGGGCTAAGCTCCTACAATGAGCAGTTCTTC. Translating gives CASSSDSSGLSSYNEQFF.

The V call is TRBV7-3, the J call TRBJ1-1, with a tentative D call TRBD1 (5 bases). V lost 0 bases and J 0 bases, leaving 8 bases between the germline ends. The CDR3 is made up of 15 amino acids. Germline loops: CDR1 SGHTA, CDR2 FQGTGA. The chain's CDR3 is CASSLTWDLNTEAFF. The CDR3 DNA sequence: TGTGCCAGCAGCTTAACTTGGGACCTGAACACTGAAGCTTTCTTT. Based on the CDR3 plus reference TRBV7-3 and TRBJ1-1, the full variable domain is GAGVSQTPSNKVTEKGKYVELRCDPISGHTALYWYRQSLGQGPEFLIYFQGTGAADDSGLPNDRFFAVRPEGSVSTLKIQRTERGDSAVYLCASSLTWDLNTEAFFGQGTRLTVV.